Following are 19 T cell receptor beta chains from one sample sequenced in a study of T cell changes during pregnancy in multiple sclerosis. Method: immunoSEQ multiplex PCR; TCRdb's copy keeps in-frame clones and lacks some. The sample lists around 95,000 clones, around 92% seen once, with approximately 2% in the top ten. Sequenced material: peripheral blood, taken after pregnancy. The source is a female donor in good health, enrolled as a control in a pregnancy study.

The rearrangement uses TRBV7-2 and TRBJ1-6; D might be TRBD1 (5 bases). This CDR3 contains 16 residues. From germline, CDR1 is SGHTA and CDR2 FQGNSA. V was trimmed by 2 bases and J by 5 bases, leaving 13 bases between them. The CDR3 loop reads CASSLRGLYDNSPLHF. The CDR3 nucleotides read TGTGCCAGCAGCTTAAGGGGACTCTACGATAATTCACCCCTCCACTTT.

The rearrangement joins TRBV5-6 to TRBJ2-1; TRBD2 agrees at 7 bases. J gave up 9 bases and V 9 bases, and 12 bases lay outside the gene matches. There are 13 residues in the CDR3. CDR1 and CDR2 (germline): SGHDT, YYEEEE. CDR3 loop: CATLRRERAEQFF. The CDR3 bases are TGTGCCACCCTTAGGCGGGAGCGAGCTGAGCAGTTCTTC.

The rearrangement uses TRBV7-9 and TRBJ1-1; possibly TRBD1 for D (6 bases). From germline, CDR1 is SEHNR and CDR2 FQNEAQ (reference sequence). This CDR3 spans 11 amino acids. V was shortened by 5 bases and J by 11 bases, with 12 bases between the two germline ends. CDR3 bases: TGTGCCAGCAGCCCGGCAGGGGATGCTTTCTTT. Translating it yields CASSPAGDAFF. The full variable domain, rest sourced from reference TRBV7-9 and TRBJ1-1, is DTGVSQNPRHKITKRGQNVTFRCDPISEHNRLYWYRQTLGQGPEFLTYFQNEAQLEKSRLLSDRFSAERPKGSFSTLEIQRTEQGDSAMYLCASSPAGDAFFGQGTRLTVV.

CDR3 coding DNA: TGCAGTGCTAGCAGGGTCTGGGGCTACACCTTC. This encodes CSASRVWGYTF. V gene TRBV20-1 combines with J gene TRBJ1-2; a possible D gene is TRBD1 (5 bases). CDR3 length: 11 amino acids. Germline loops: CDR1 DFQATT, CDR2 SNEGSKA (reference sequence). Trimming pared 3 bases from V and 8 bases from J, leaving 10 bases between.

The chain joins TRBV6-6 to TRBJ2-1, with D maybe TRBD1 (5 bases). Trimming removed 6 bases from V and 6 bases from J, with 15 bases in between. Germline CDR1 is MNHNY and CDR2 is SVGAGI (reference sequence). The length of the CDR3 is 14 residues. The CDR3 DNA reads as TGTGCCAGCAGCGCTACAGGATTGACCAATGAGCAGTTCTTC. This codes for CASSATGLTNEQFF.

The V call is TRBV4-2, the J call TRBJ1-2; D uncertain. The CDR3 sequence is 15 residues long. The germline CDR1 and CDR2 sequences are LGHNA and YNFKEQ. V was shortened by 2 bases and J by 0 bases, with 10 bases between the two germline ends. The CDR3 loop reads CASSQFKGANYGYTF. The CDR3 DNA is TGTGCCAGCAGCCAATTTAAAGGAGCTAACTATGGCTACACCTTC.

V gene TRBV6-6 combines with J gene TRBJ1-5, with 9 bases that match TRBD1. Germline CDR1 and CDR2: MNHNY and SVGAGI (reference sequence). The junction had 3 bases not matched to a gene; V was cut back by 1 base and J by 2 bases. The CDR3 is 16 residues long. CDR3 loop: CASSYWGQGRNQPQHF. The CDR3 DNA is TGTGCCAGCAGTTACTGGGGACAGGGCCGCAATCAGCCCCAGCATTTT.

This sequence joins TRBV2 and TRBJ2-7, with TRBD2 matching 11 bases. The germline V gene encodes CDR1 SNHLY and CDR2 FYNNEI. This CDR3 region has 16 residues. V lost 9 bases, J lost 7 bases, and 17 bases stayed unmatched. This chain's CDR3 is CASSSRKLAGVLEQYF. The CDR3 DNA reads TGTGCCAGTTCATCCCGTAAACTAGCGGGAGTGCTAGAGCAGTACTTC.

The genes are TRBV30 and TRBJ1-1; 8 bases line up with TRBD1. V lost 7 bases to trimming and J lost 0 bases; unmatched junction nucleotides: 7. Germline V lookup: CDR1 GTSNPN, CDR2 SVGIG (reference sequence). This CDR3 spans 14 amino acids. The CDR3 loop reads CAYTGGPMNTEAFF. The CDR3 region has the DNA TGTGCCTACACAGGGGGTCCAATGAACACTGAAGCTTTCTTT.

The J gene is TRBJ2-7, the V gene TRBV7-9; D is possibly TRBD2 (5 bases). Germline V gene lookup returns CDR1 SEHNR and CDR2 FQNEAQ (reference sequence). This CDR3 comprises 14 residues. V was clipped by 5 bases and J by 2 bases, with 13 bases between them. CDR3 in amino acids: CASSAGMTPYEQYF. The CDR3 DNA sequence: TGTGCCAGCAGCGCCGGGATGACCCCCTACGAGCAGTACTTC.

A few counts support this clone. V is TRBV6-4 and J is TRBJ1-1; D ambiguous. The V end was cut by 4 bases, the J end by 3 bases, with 9 bases between. Per germline, CDR1 MRHNA and CDR2 SNTAGT. CDR3 length: 13 amino acids. The CDR3, as DNA: TGTGCCAGCAGTGCTACCTTATACACTGAAGCTTTCTTT. It encodes CASSATLYTEAFF.

This clone appeared once. V usage is TRBV28 and J usage is TRBJ2-1; maybe TRBD2 (5 bases). This CDR3 is built from 15 residues. Germline V CDR1 and CDR2: MDHEN, SYDVKM. Trimming took off 5 bases at V and 6 bases at J, with 17 bases between the two ends. CDR3 coding DNA: TGTGCCAGCAGTCGTCGCCGCGACTATCCCAATGAGCAGTTCTTC. Its translation: CASSRRRDYPNEQFF.

This rearrangement joins TRBV29-1 to TRBJ1-5; possible D gene TRBD1, 5 bases. The germline V and J ends were trimmed by 3 bases and 2 bases, with 11 bases remaining between them. Per germline, CDR1 SQVTM and CDR2 ANQGSEA. This CDR3 has 14 residues. As DNA, the CDR3 is TGCAGCGTTGAGGGGGGGACTGGCAATCAGCCCCAGCATTTT. Its protein is CSVEGGTGNQPQHF.

This chain uses TRBV5-4 with TRBJ2-7; 12 bases are a match to TRBD2. This CDR3 has 16 residues. Looked up from germline, CDR1 is SGHNT and CDR2 is YYREEE (reference sequence). Trimming removed 3 bases from V and 2 bases from J; junction bases left unmatched: 6. The CDR3 DNA reads as TGTGCCAGCAGCTACGGGACTAGCGGGCGAACCTACGAGCAGTACTTC. It codes for CASSYGTSGRTYEQYF.

The rearrangement joins TRBV18 to TRBJ1-3; 9 nucleotides align to TRBD1. CDR1 is KGHSH and CDR2 is LQKENI in the germline V gene. The CDR3 runs 23 residues. The J segment lost 0 bases and the V segment lost 2 bases, leaving 23 bases of the junction unmatched. CDR3 bases: TGTGCCAGCTCACCAATTGGGGGACCCGGACAGGGGCCCAGTATCTACTCTGGAAACACCATATATTTT. Translating gives CASSPIGGPGQGPSIYSGNTIYF.

The chain recombines TRBV10-3 with TRBJ1-3, with D unclear. The V gene lost 4 bases and the J gene lost 4 bases, with 2 bases spanning the gap. This CDR3 is 11 amino acids long. Germline assignment: CDR1 ENHRY and CDR2 SYGVKD. The CDR3 reads CAISAGNTIYF. The CDR3 DNA sequence: TGTGCCATCAGTGCGGGAAACACCATATATTTT.

The V and J genes are TRBV30 and TRBJ1-2, with D possibly being TRBD1 (5 bases). V lost 1 base, J lost 4 bases, and 10 bases lay in between. Germline V gene lookup returns CDR1 GTSNPN and CDR2 SVGIG (reference sequence). The CDR3 is 13 amino acids. The chain's CDR3 is CAWSGGSLYGYTF. Here the CDR3 DNA reads TGTGCCTGGAGTGGGGGCAGCCTCTATGGCTACACCTTC.

J is TRBJ2-7 and V is TRBV5-5; the match to TRBD1 covers 8 bases. This CDR3 comprises 16 residues. From germline, CDR1 is SGHKS and CDR2 YYEKEE (reference sequence). V lost 4 bases, J lost 0 bases, and 9 bases stayed unmatched. DNA of the CDR3: TGTGCCAGCAGCGCATCGACAGGGGCCGGCTCCTACGAGCAGTACTTC. Translated: CASSASTGAGSYEQYF.

The V and J genes are TRBV15 and TRBJ1-5, with D possibly matching TRBD1 (6 bases). Germline assignment: CDR1 LNHNV and CDR2 YYDKDF (reference sequence). V dropped 3 bases and J dropped 3 bases, with 18 bases sitting between them. The CDR3 runs to 17 residues. The CDR3 reads CATSRDLLQGPNQPQHF. The CDR3 nucleotides read TGTGCCACCAGCAGGGATCTACTACAGGGTCCCAATCAGCCCCAGCATTTT.